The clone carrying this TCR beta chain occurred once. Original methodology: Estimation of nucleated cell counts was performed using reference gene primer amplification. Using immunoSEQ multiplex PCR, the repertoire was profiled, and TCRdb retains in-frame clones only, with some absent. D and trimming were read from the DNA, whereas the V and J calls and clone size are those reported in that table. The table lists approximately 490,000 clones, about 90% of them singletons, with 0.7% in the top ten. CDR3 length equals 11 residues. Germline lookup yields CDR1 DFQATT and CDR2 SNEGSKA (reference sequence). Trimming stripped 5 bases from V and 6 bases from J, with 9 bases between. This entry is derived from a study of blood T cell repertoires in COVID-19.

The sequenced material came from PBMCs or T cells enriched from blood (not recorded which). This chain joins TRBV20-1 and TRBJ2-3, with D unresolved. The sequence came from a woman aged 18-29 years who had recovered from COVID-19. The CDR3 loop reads CSASGPDTQYF. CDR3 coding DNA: TGCAGTGCTTCAGGCCCTGATACGCAGTATTTT.